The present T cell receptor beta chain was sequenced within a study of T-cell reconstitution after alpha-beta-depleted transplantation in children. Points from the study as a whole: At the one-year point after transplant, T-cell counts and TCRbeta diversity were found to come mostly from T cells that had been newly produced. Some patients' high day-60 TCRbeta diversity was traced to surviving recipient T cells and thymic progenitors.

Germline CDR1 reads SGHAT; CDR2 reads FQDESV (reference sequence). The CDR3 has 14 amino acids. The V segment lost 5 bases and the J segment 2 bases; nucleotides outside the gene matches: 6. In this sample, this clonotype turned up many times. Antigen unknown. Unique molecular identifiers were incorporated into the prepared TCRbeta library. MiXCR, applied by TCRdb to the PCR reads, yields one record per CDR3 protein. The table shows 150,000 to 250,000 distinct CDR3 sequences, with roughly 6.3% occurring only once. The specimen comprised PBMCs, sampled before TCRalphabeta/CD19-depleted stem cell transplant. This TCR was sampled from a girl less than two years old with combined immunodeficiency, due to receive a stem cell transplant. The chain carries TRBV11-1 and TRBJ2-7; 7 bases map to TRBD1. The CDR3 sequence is CASSPQQGAYEQYF. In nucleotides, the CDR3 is TGTGCCAGCAGCCCTCAGCAGGGGGCCTACGAGCAGTACTTC.